The present T cell receptor beta chain was sequenced within a study of blood T cells in healthy people across ages. This clonotype was found many times. Extractions gave at least 5.5 micrograms of total RNA per sample. The authors ran a second PCR of about 6 to 11 cycles using a sample-barcoded 5' primer and a J-beta primer mix. Unique molecular identifiers of 12 random nucleotides labeled each cDNA. TCRdb itself ran the 5' RACE reads through MiXCR, one entry per CDR3 protein. Of roughly 1,100,000 distinct CDR3 sequences listed, around 27% are singletons. V lost 3 bases and J lost 4; bases outside the gene matches: 6. The CDR3 has 15 amino acids. CDR1 SEHNR and CDR2 FQNEAQ come from the germline V gene (reference sequence). This sample also appeared in a second study, on T cells of mothers and their children. According to that study: A few healthy Caucasian mothers gave samples, and so did their six children.

The J gene is TRBJ2-1, the V gene TRBV7-9; TRBD2 matches at 7 bases. The receptor was derived from a girl aged 2 to 10 in good health. Material for sequencing was blood. The CDR3 loop reads CASSFTGGNYNEQFF. CDR3 in DNA: TGTGCCAGCAGCTTCACGGGAGGAAATTACAATGAGCAGTTCTTC.